This TCR beta chain is drawn from a study of blood T cell repertoires in COVID-19. Across the study: The cDNA or gDNA used as material had been derived from T cells, B-cell-depleted T cells, or PBMCs.

Before being deemed recovered, Cohort 3 donors had two negative PCRs, clearance, or symptom resolution. This CDR3 is 17 amino acids long. J gave up 5 bases and V 4 bases, and 10 bases lay outside the gene matches. Germline lookup yields CDR1 MNHNS and CDR2 SASEGT. The assay was immunoSEQ multiplex PCR, and TCRdb's table has in-frame clones only and misses some. Among roughly 130,000 clones, about 80% were seen once, and the ten largest hold approximately 10%. The material sequenced was PBMCs or T cells enriched from blood (not recorded which). The chain has TRBV6-1 and TRBJ2-5; TRBD2 aligns across 13 bases. The source is a man aged 45 to 65 who had recovered from COVID-19. In DNA, the CDR3 is TGTGCCAGCAGTGTAACTAGCGGGGGGGACCCCGGGGAGACCCAGTACTTC. Its translation: CASSVTSGGDPGETQYF.